The entry below gives a single T cell receptor (beta chain) sequence along with its context. Its recognized antigen is unknown. Base qualities are not recorded, but no much larger clone differs from it by a single base. This entry comes from a study of CD8 T cells in Susac syndrome (dated by TCRdb to between 2018 and 2020). Broadly, across the study: Of the Susac syndrome patients who were sequenced, fewer than 10 were in clinical remission while about six had clinically active disease. At blood withdrawal, Susac syndrome patients were therapy-naive, treated with corticosteroids (with IVIg additionally given to some), or treated with IVIg alone. Whether CD8+ T cell activation and differentiation in Susac syndrome was antigen driven was tested using repertoire sequencing. General conclusions and limits of the study: The TCR sequencing and HLA analysis was acknowledged to have included a relatively small number of individuals. In the CD4+ T cell repertoire of Susac syndrome patients, clonal expansion was not detected.

Peripheral blood CD8+ and CD4+ T cells from healthy donors, Susac syndrome patients and multiple sclerosis patients were profiled using high-throughput TCR beta sequencing. Susac syndrome patients met recently defined diagnostic criteria for definite or probable disease. Bulk CD8+ and CD4+ T cells were purified by magnetic negative isolation, whereas CD8+ TEMRA cells were enriched by FACS. Blood was drawn into EDTA tubes, processed within 24 hours, and PBMCs were isolated by density gradient centrifugation. PBMCs destined for TCR sequencing were cryopreserved in liquid nitrogen and later thawed in a 37 °C water bath. The sorted or isolated CD4+, CD8+ and CD8+ TEMRA cells reached a purity of at least 90%. RNA was extracted using the RNeasy kit, and about 0.5 to 1 ug of the RNA was reverse transcribed with random hexamers. TCR beta CDR3 regions were amplified with the immunoSEQ multiplex PCR assay covering 54 Vbeta and 13 Jbeta segments. PCR amplification bias was corrected using a synthetic template baseline for primer optimization and computational correction. In the authors' own workflow: Reads were assigned to V, D and J genes according to IMGT and analyzed in immunoSEQ Analyzer, with only productive sequences retained. To calculate clonality, Shannon entropy was normalized by log2 of the number of productive unique sequences and then subtracted from one. For each patient and control, public and private clones were evaluated within the 100 most prevalent clones. A clone was defined as Susac-specific if it was absent from the healthy and MS cohorts, from roughly 990 published viral clones and from other ImmuneACCESS disease sequences. Starting from the raw public reads, TCRdb applied fastp trimming at Q25, assembled clones with MiXCR and retained in-frame beta chains. Under each unique CDR3 protein, matching rows form one entry showing the most common genes and DNA. TCRdb's processing, not the authors' own work, is the source of the V and J calls. The sample yields under 200,000 distinct CDR3 sequences; roughly 94% were counted once. Clones ranked in the top ten supply 0.12% of the sample.

V loses 6 bases at its end and J loses 3 bases; junction bases beyond the gene matches: 10. As encoded in the germline V gene (reference sequence), CDR1 is DFQATT while CDR2 is SNEGSKA. The CDR3 goes from the cysteine to the phenylalanine over 16 residues. Only the CDR3 portion is preserved as DNA: 48 bases, with reading frame beginning at the first base. The sequenced sample consisted of CD4+ T cells from PBMCs. The rearranged segments are TRBV20-1 and TRBJ2-4, and TRBD2 matches 11 of the central bases. This TCR derives from a human donor with Susac syndrome. The bases are TGCAGTGCCTTAGCGGGGGGGCGATGGGACAAAAACATTCAGTACTTC. The encoded protein is CSALAGGRWDKNIQYF.